This T cell receptor beta chain stems from a study of neurological immune-mediated disorders. The method for making cDNA was 5'RACE, and it used 10-nucleotide random UMIs. A single record per CDR3 protein comes from TCRdb applying MiXCR to the 5' RACE reads. The table lists about 50,000 distinct CDR3 sequences, 9% to 12% of them singletons, with roughly 5.3% in the top ten. There are many counts of this clonotype. V was shortened by 6 bases and J by 3 bases, with 9 bases between the two germline ends. CDR1 DFQATT and CDR2 SNEGSKA come from the germline V gene (reference sequence). The CDR3 extends over 11 amino acids.

This sequence was found in a man between 65 and 85 years old with HTLV-1-associated myelopathy (HAM/TSP). Sequenced material: PBMCs. The chain joins TRBV20-1 to TRBJ2-7, with D tentatively TRBD2 (6 bases). CDR3 residues: CSAKGLYEQYF. The DNA of the CDR3 is TGCAGTGCCAAGGGACTCTACGAGCAGTACTTC.